The T cell receptor beta chain described here comes from a study of beta chain features in type 1 diabetes. The study, taken as a whole, reports: PCR might favor shorter templates, equally in patients and controls. Patients with Type 1 diabetes showed moderately but significantly shorter TCRB CDR3s in all four CD4+ subsets.

The CDR3 is made up of 15 amino acids. V dropped 1 base and J dropped 5; count of bases not matched to a gene: 3. Germline CDR1 SGHTA, CDR2 FQGNSA. The sequenced template was cDNA made from the entire isolated RNA. The average output of naive, central memory and regulatory T cell samples was 3.6 million or so reads. The repertoire was sequenced with immunoSEQ multiplex PCR; TCRdb's copy has only in-frame clones and lacks some. The sample lists a few hundred thousand clones, about a sixth occurring once. Details on this clone: Its antigen is unidentified.

V and J are TRBV7-2 and TRBJ2-5, with TRBD2 matching over 11 bases. This clonotype originated in a young man with type 1 diabetes. Material: naive CD4+ T cells from blood. The DNA for the CDR3 is TGTGCCAGCAGCTTAGGACTAGCGGGAAGGGAGACCCAGTACTTC. Its translation is CASSLGLAGRETQYF.